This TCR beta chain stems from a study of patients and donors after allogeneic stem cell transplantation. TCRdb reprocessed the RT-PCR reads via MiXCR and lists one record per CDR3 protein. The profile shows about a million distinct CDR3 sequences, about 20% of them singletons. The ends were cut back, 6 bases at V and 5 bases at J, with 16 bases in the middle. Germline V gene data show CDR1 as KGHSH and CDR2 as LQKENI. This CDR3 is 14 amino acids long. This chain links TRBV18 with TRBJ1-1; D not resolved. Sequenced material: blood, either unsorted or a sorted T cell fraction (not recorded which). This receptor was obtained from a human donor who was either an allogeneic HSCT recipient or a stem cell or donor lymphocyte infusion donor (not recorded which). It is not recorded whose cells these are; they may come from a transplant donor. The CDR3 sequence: CASSIQSSATEAFF. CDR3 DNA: TGTGCCAGCTCTATACAGAGTTCGGCGACTGAAGCTTTCTTT.